This T cell receptor (beta chain) was obtained from a study of blood T cell repertoires in COVID-19. About the research overall: Both acute and convalescent COVID-19 samples were obtained from the United States, Italy and Spain. From T cells, B-cell-depleted T cells, or PBMCs came the material, which was cDNA or gDNA.

Trimming took 2 bases from V and 3 from J; bases not matched to a gene: 6. Germline-derived CDR1 and CDR2 are SGHNT and YYREEE (reference sequence). The CDR3 sequence is 15 residues long. As processed by the authors: Reference gene primer amplification gave nucleated cell count estimates. Here immunoSEQ multiplex PCR was the method, and the copy in TCRdb shows in-frame clones only, minus some. The V and J calls and clone size are taken from that table; D and trimming were inferred from the DNA. Of 90,000 to 150,000 clones detected, roughly 82% appear once; the ten largest clones hold around an eighth.

This sequence was found in a human donor in a cohort sampled during active COVID-19. Sequencing was carried out using peripheral blood. The chain combines TRBV5-4 with TRBJ2-3, with 7 nucleotides matching TRBD1. The CDR3 spells CASSLISGGTDTQYF. The CDR3 nucleotides read TGTGCCAGCAGCTTAATCTCAGGGGGAACAGATACGCAGTATTTT.